Listed here are 14 T cell receptor beta chains from one sample, sequenced in a study of T cells after posttransplantation cyclophosphamide. Some clones are missing from TCRdb's copy, which holds only in-frame ones; the method was immunoSEQ multiplex PCR. The sample has 20,000 to 30,000 clones, none seen only once. Sequenced input: PBMCs. These TCRs come from a woman aged 45-65 years in good health, CMV-negative, and a related stem cell transplant donor.

This clone showed up many times. The rearrangement links TRBV27 to TRBJ2-1; 7 nucleotides match TRBD2. V was clipped by 3 bases and J by 9 bases; unmatched bases: 29. There are 21 residues in the CDR3. Germline CDR1 and CDR2: MNHEY and SMNVEV (reference sequence). In nucleotides, the CDR3 is TGTGCCAGCAGTTTTTACGCACGGGGCGGGAGCGCCCGTAAAGTTGGCTTTGAGCAGTTCTTC. It specifies CASSFYARGGSARKVGFEQFF.

This clone was seen ten or more times. The gene calls are TRBV6-5 and TRBJ1-1, with D possibly being TRBD1 (6 bases). CDR3 length equals 15 residues. The ends were cut back, 4 bases at V and 2 bases at J, with 14 bases in the middle. CDR1 and CDR2 (germline): MNHEY, SVGAGI. CDR3 coding DNA: TGTGCCAGCAGTTCCTTACAGGGCCGAAACACTGAAGCTTTCTTT. Translated, it gives CASSSLQGRNTEAFF.

The genes are TRBV5-1 and TRBJ1-6, with TRBD1 matching over 8 bases. Unmatched junction bases numbered 11, after V lost 2 bases and J lost 10 bases. The CDR3 has 16 amino acids. CDR1 and CDR2 from the germline V gene are SGHRS and YFSETQ. The CDR3 loop reads CASSLKLGQGLSPLHF. CDR3 nucleotides: TGCGCCAGCAGCTTAAAACTTGGACAGGGACTCTCACCCCTCCACTTT.

The sample holds many counts of this clone. The CDR3 protein is CASNRQDNQPQHF. CDR3 sequence (DNA): TGTGCCAGCAACAGACAGGACAATCAGCCCCAGCATTTT. V gene TRBV2 combines with J gene TRBJ1-5; weak D call: TRBD1 (6 bases). The CDR3 totals 13 residues. V was shortened by 7 bases and J by 3 bases, with 10 bases between the two germline ends. Germline assignment: CDR1 SNHLY and CDR2 FYNNEI.

This clone has a count of ten or more. This chain links TRBV11-1 with TRBJ1-5; the D gene is possibly TRBD1 (6 bases). In germline, CDR1 is SGHAT, CDR2 FQDESV (reference sequence). This CDR3 spans 17 amino acids. The V end was cut by 2 bases, the J end by 0 bases, with 14 bases between. The CDR3 bases are TGTGCCAGCAGCTTATCGGAGGACAGCTATAGCAATCAGCCCCAGCATTTT. This gives the protein CASSLSEDSYSNQPQHF.

This clone was detected many times. The rearrangement uses TRBV19 and TRBJ1-2; D is possibly TRBD1 (6 bases). V lost 8 bases, J lost 5 bases, and 15 bases lay in between. The CDR3 has 13 residues. The germline V gene has CDR1 LNHDA and CDR2 SQIVND (reference sequence). CDR3 DNA sequence: TGTGCCAGTGGACAGAACCCACTTTATGGCTACACCTTC. Protein product: CASGQNPLYGYTF.

In its sample, this clone was seen many times. The chain links TRBV7-6 to TRBJ2-5; 12 bases are shared with TRBD2. Germline CDR1 is SGHVS and CDR2 is FNYEAQ. The CDR3 is 16 residues long. V lost 5 bases and J lost 4; bases outside the gene matches: 8. DNA for the CDR3: TGTGCCAGCAGCCTCTGGGCTAGCGGGGGGGCAGAGACCCAGTACTTC. It is translated as CASSLWASGGAETQYF. The variable domain in full, with the rest retrieved from reference TRBV7-6 and TRBJ2-5, is GAGVSQSPRYKVTKRGQDVALRCDPISGHVSLYWYRQALGQGPEFLTYFNYEAQQDKSGLPNDRFSAERPEGSISTLTIQRTEQRDSAMYRCASSLWASGGAETQYFGPGTRLLVL.

This clone was seen at least ten times. The chain carries TRBV28 and TRBJ1-2; TRBD1 agrees at 8 bases. The J segment lost 8 bases and the V segment lost 3 bases, leaving 2 bases of the junction unmatched. Per the germline V gene, CDR1 is MDHEN and CDR2 is SYDVKM. The length of the CDR3 is 12 residues. The CDR3 here is CASSFTGGGYTF. In DNA form, the CDR3 reads TGTGCCAGCAGTTTTACAGGGGGAGGCTACACCTTC.

This clone was detected ten times or more. The chain employs TRBV15 and TRBJ2-7; TRBD2 matches at 8 bases. J was trimmed by 4 bases and V by 0 bases; bases with no gene match: 8. This CDR3 contains 16 residues. CDR1 is LNHNV and CDR2 is YYDKDF in the germline V gene (reference sequence). CDR3: CATSRDRGGGGYEQYF. The CDR3 DNA is TGTGCCACCAGCAGAGATCGGGGGGGCGGTGGGTACGAGCAGTACTTC.

This clone was recorded many times. This chain uses TRBV2 with TRBJ2-7, with D uncertain. V was clipped by 1 base and J by 3 bases, with 4 bases between them. From germline, CDR1 is SNHLY and CDR2 FYNNEI. This CDR3 is built from 12 residues. The chain's CDR3 is CASSEGSYEQYF. The CDR3 nucleotides read TGTGCCAGCAGTGAAGGCAGCTACGAGCAGTACTTC.

The table lists this clone with many counts. The CDR3 is CASSRDRPGQRHTYEQYF. CDR3 DNA: TGTGCCAGCAGTCGGGACCGACCGGGACAACGACATACCTACGAGCAGTACTTC. This chain joins TRBV28 and TRBJ2-7; D is perhaps TRBD1 (6 bases). Trimming removed 5 bases at V and 2 bases at J, with 25 bases between. Per germline, CDR1 MDHEN and CDR2 SYDVKM. The CDR3 sequence is 18 residues long.

This clone was observed many times. The chain joins TRBV19 to TRBJ2-7; 9 bases align to TRBD1. CDR3 length: 15 amino acids. The germline V gene encodes CDR1 LNHDA and CDR2 SQIVND (reference sequence). V dropped 5 bases and J dropped 7; count of bases not matched to a gene: 12. Written as DNA, the CDR3 is TGTGCCAGTAGTCTCCGGACAGGGGCCCCTGCGGAGCAGTACTTC. Translating gives CASSLRTGAPAEQYF.

This clone was picked up many times. The chain carries TRBV7-9 and TRBJ2-1, with TRBD2 identical over 10 bases. The CDR3 covers 16 residues. The V gene's germline CDR1 is SEHNR and CDR2 FQNEAQ (reference sequence). The V segment lost 4 bases and the J segment 4 bases; nucleotides outside the gene matches: 7. Here the CDR3 reads CASSSSGGGIYNEQFF. CDR3 nucleotide sequence: TGTGCCAGCAGCTCAAGCGGGGGGGGAATTTACAATGAGCAGTTCTTC.

This clone came up many times. The rearrangement joins TRBV5-1 to TRBJ2-1, with 10 bases fitting TRBD2. After removal of 0 bases from V and 7 bases from J, the junction contained 4 bases not matched to a gene. Germline V gene lookup returns CDR1 SGHRS and CDR2 YFSETQ. The CDR3 has 15 amino acids. CDR3 amino acids: CASSLVAGGTNEQFF. The DNA of the CDR3 is TGCGCCAGCAGCTTGGTAGCGGGAGGAACTAATGAGCAGTTCTTC.